This note documents a single T cell receptor beta chain sequence. Germline CDR1 is SGDLS and CDR2 is YYNGEE. The length of the CDR3 is 17 residues. Trimming took 4 bases from V and 3 from J; bases not matched to a gene: 14. This sample stems from a study of blood T cell repertoires in COVID-19. Original handling: Quantification of nucleated cells was approximated via reference gene primer amplification. The assay was immunoSEQ multiplex PCR, and TCRdb's table has in-frame clones only and misses some. From that table come the V and J calls and clone size; the DNA was used to work out D and trimming. The sample yields approximately 290,000 clones, approximately 89% seen once.

Sample: peripheral blood. The receptor's source is a woman aged 55-69 years with acute or convalescent COVID-19. The chain recombines TRBV9 with TRBJ2-7; 9 nucleotides line up with TRBD1. In DNA, the CDR3 is TGTGCCAGCAGCCGAGCGGTTGGGACAGGGAAAAGCTACGAGCAGTACTTC. Translation: CASSRAVGTGKSYEQYF.